The T cell receptor (beta chain) under discussion was sequenced for a study of PD-1 blockade in classical Hodgkin lymphoma. Time point noted: cycle 4 day 1 (C4D1), after less than 7 weeks of nivolumab. Every patient had relapsed following autologous stem cell transplantation, and cohorts differed in brentuximab vedotin exposure. The length of the CDR3 is 15 residues. Trimming left V 5 bases short and J 10 bases short, with 20 bases between. The germline CDR1 and CDR2 sequences are SGHTA and FQGNSA. The repertoire was sequenced with immunoSEQ multiplex PCR; TCRdb's copy has only in-frame clones and lacks some. The sample has 31,000 or so clones, about four fifths seen once.

Source: peripheral blood mononuclear cells (PBMCs), taken before the fourth cycle of nivolumab. The rearrangement links TRBV7-2 to TRBJ1-4; D is perhaps TRBD1 (5 bases). This receptor was taken from a human donor with classical Hodgkin lymphoma. The CDR3 DNA follows: TGTGCCAGCAGCCCGAAGGTTGGGGCCCCCGGAAAACTGTTTTTT. Translation: CASSPKVGAPGKLFF.